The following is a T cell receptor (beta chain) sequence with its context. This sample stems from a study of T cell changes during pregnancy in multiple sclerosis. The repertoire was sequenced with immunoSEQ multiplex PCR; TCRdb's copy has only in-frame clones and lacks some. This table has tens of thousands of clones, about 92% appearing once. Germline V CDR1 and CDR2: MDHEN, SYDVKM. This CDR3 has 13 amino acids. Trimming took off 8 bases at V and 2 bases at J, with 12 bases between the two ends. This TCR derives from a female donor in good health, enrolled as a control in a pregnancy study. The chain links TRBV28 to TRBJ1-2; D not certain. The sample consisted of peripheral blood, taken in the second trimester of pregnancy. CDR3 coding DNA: TGTGCCAGCGTTATAGACATCAACTATGGCTACACCTTC. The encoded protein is CASVIDINYGYTF.